This T cell receptor (beta chain) was sequenced during a study of blood T cell repertoires in COVID-19. Across the study: COVID-19 samples from acute and convalescent phases originated in the United States, Italy and Spain. The analysed material was cDNA or gDNA that came from T cells, B-cell-depleted T cells, or PBMCs.

In the source study's methods: It was from reference gene primer amplification that nucleated cell counts were estimated. Profiled with immunoSEQ multiplex PCR; TCRdb holds only in-frame clones, not every one. D and trimming come from the DNA, and the V and J calls and clone size come from that table. The repertoire consists of hundreds of thousands of clones, with over 65% occurring once and the leading ten covering approximately 3.6%. The CDR3 loop spans 13 amino acids. The junction had 2 bases not matched to a gene; V was cut back by 4 bases and J by 3 bases. Germline V gene data show CDR1 as SGHRS and CDR2 as YFSETQ. Participants, about 18 to 90 years old, spanned more than 20 US areas.

This clonotype was obtained from a woman aged 55-75 years who had recovered from COVID-19. V gene TRBV5-1 combines with J gene TRBJ2-3; 7 bases line up with TRBD1. The specimen sequenced was PBMCs or T cells enriched from blood (not recorded which). The chain's CDR3 is CASSEQGTDTQYF. The CDR3 DNA reads as TGCGCCAGCAGCGAACAGGGGACAGATACGCAGTATTTT.